This T cell receptor beta chain was obtained from a study of cytomegalovirus exposure and HLA in healthy donors. Study overall: Early released data comprised around 80 million unique TCRs from HLA-typed donors.

Study results and limitations: According to a later analysis, donors in an Asian-associated ancestry cluster reportedly had fewer N-insertions than the roughly 670-donor mean.

Of note for this clone: Its antigen is not identified.

The PCR used 60 Vbeta and 13 Jbeta primers. Data came from immunoSEQ multiplex PCR; TCRdb stores just in-frame clones and leaves some out. The table lists 140,000 to 150,000 clones, 80% to 90% of them singletons. The sequenced sample was PBMCs. The origin of this receptor is a woman between 40 and 55 years old in good health and CMV-seropositive.

CDR3 DNA sequence: TGTGCCACCAGCAGAATAGCGGGGGTCACAGATACGCAGTATTTT. It codes for CATSRIAGVTDTQYF. The chain joins TRBV15 to TRBJ2-3; 9 bases line up with TRBD2. Trimming cost V 2 bases and J 2 bases; bases outside gene matches: 2. Germline values: CDR1 LNHNV, CDR2 YYDKDF (reference sequence). This CDR3 has 15 amino acids.